This T cell receptor (beta chain) was profiled in a study of cytomegalovirus exposure and HLA in healthy donors. Study observations and caveats: With high specificity and sensitivity, the classifier reportedly diagnosed cytomegalovirus status. Rare sequences made up most TCRs, while some public TCRs were found in many donors. Cytomegalovirus-associated status was assigned to 150 or so TCR beta chains.

The protocol was immunoSEQ multiplex PCR, while the TCRdb copy is restricted to in-frame clones and leaves out a portion. The profile shows around 190,000 clones, 81% of them singletons. The CDR3 loop spans 14 amino acids. With 6 bases clipped from V and 5 bases from J, the junction kept 7 bases outside the gene matches. Germline V lookup: CDR1 MDHEN, CDR2 SYDVKM. To note about this clone: Its antigen remains unknown. Other DNA sequences in the same sample also yield this CDR3.

The chain recombines TRBV28 with TRBJ1-1; TRBD1 agrees at 9 bases. What was sequenced was PBMCs. This receptor was obtained from a woman younger than 45 in good health and CMV-seronegative. CDR3 sequence: CASSLDRGKTEAFF. CDR3 nucleotides: TGTGCCAGCAGCCTAGACAGGGGGAAAACTGAAGCTTTCTTT. The full variable domain, in which reference TRBV28 and TRBJ1-1 provide the parts outside the CDR3, is DVKVTQSSRYLVKRTGEKVFLECVQDMDHENMFWYRQDPGLGLRLIYFSYDVKMKEKGDIPEGYSVSREKKERFSLILESASTNQTSMYLCASSLDRGKTEAFFGQGTRLTVV.